These 18 T cell receptor beta chains were all obtained from the same sample, sequenced in a study of early T cells in non-severe SARS-CoV-2 infection. TCRdb re-called the 5' RACE reads with MiXCR, one entry per CDR3 protein. Here the sample spans around 84,000 distinct CDR3 sequences, about an eighth being singletons. Specimen: whole blood. The receptors originated from an adult who was a healthcare worker with PCR-confirmed SARS-CoV-2 infection or an uninfected control (not recorded which).

Comment on this clonotype: Since no conserved phenylalanine or tryptophan closes the CDR3, a read error is the likely cause. The chain carries TRBV27 and TRBJ2-7, with D perhaps matching TRBD2 (6 bases). The CDR3 contains 12 residues. Per germline, CDR1 MNHEY and CDR2 SMNVEV (reference sequence). V was trimmed by 0 bases and J by 9 bases, leaving 9 bases between them. The CDR3: CASSLSGGWQYI. DNA of the CDR3: TGTGCCAGCAGTTTATCGGGGGGATGGCAGTACATC.

The rearrangement links TRBV27 to TRBJ2-7, with 12 bases aligning to TRBD2. With V trimmed by 4 bases and J by 4 bases, 2 bases remained unmatched. The CDR3 is 14 amino acids. Germline V CDR1 and CDR2: MNHEY, SMNVEV (reference sequence). In DNA, the CDR3 is TGTGCCAGCAGTTGGACTAGCGGGATATACGAGCAGTACTTC. Residues: CASSWTSGIYEQYF.

The V call is TRBV20-1, the J call TRBJ2-1; 7 bases align to TRBD2. J was trimmed by 1 base and V by 6 bases; bases with no gene match: 9. The CDR3 totals 15 residues. Germline values: CDR1 DFQATT, CDR2 SNEGSKA (reference sequence). CDR3 sequence (DNA): TGCAGTGCCCCTTCGGCGGGAGAGTCCTACAATGAGCAGTTCTTC. Its translation: CSAPSAGESYNEQFF.

This clonotype was seen a handful of times. The CDR3 is CANGWSTEAFF. In DNA form, the CDR3 reads TGTGCCAACGGATGGAGCACTGAAGCTTTCTTT. The chain has TRBV2 and TRBJ1-1; D uncertain. Trimming stripped 10 bases from V and 4 bases from J, with 10 bases between. The V gene's germline CDR1 is SNHLY and CDR2 FYNNEI. This CDR3 has 11 amino acids.

The chain combines TRBV3-1 with TRBJ2-3; 8 bases line up with TRBD1. This CDR3 is built from 14 residues. Germline-derived CDR1 and CDR2 are LGHDT and YNNKEL (reference sequence). V lost 3 bases and J lost 4; bases outside the gene matches: 3. CDR3 sequence: CASSHAGGADTQYF. CDR3 nucleotide sequence: TGTGCCAGCAGCCACGCAGGGGGCGCAGATACGCAGTATTTT.

The rearrangement joins TRBV12-5 to TRBJ2-1; D might be TRBD1 (6 bases). The germline V and J ends were trimmed by 7 bases and 9 bases, with 19 bases remaining between them. Germline loops: CDR1 LGHNT, CDR2 FRNRAP. The CDR3 has 14 residues. For the CDR3, the DNA is TGTGCTAGTGCGACCCTGGGGGCGCTCGTTGAGCAGTTCTTC. Translation gives CASATLGALVEQFF.

This chain links TRBV30 with TRBJ2-7; TRBD1 or TRBD2 may be the D gene (5 bases each). The CDR3 contains 14 residues. Germline lookup yields CDR1 GTSNPN and CDR2 SVGIG (reference sequence). Trimming stripped 2 bases from V and 2 bases from J, with 13 bases between. This chain's CDR3 is CAWSRPGPPYEQYF. In nucleotides, the CDR3 is TGTGCCTGGAGTCGTCCGGGACCCCCCTACGAGCAGTACTTC.

This clonotype was seen a handful of times. V gene TRBV20-1 combines with J gene TRBJ2-1, with 11 nucleotides matching TRBD1. After removal of 2 bases from V and 6 bases from J, the junction contained 3 bases not matched to a gene. The CDR3 length is 14 residues. Germline V gene data show CDR1 as DFQATT and CDR2 as SNEGSKA (reference sequence). CDR3 nucleotide sequence: TGCAGTGCTAGAACCGGGACAGGGGGCAATGAGCAGTTCTTC. It specifies CSARTGTGGNEQFF.

This clonotype was found a few times. V is TRBV7-2 and J is TRBJ2-7, with 13 bases identical to TRBD2. Germline loops: CDR1 SGHTA, CDR2 FQGNSA. The CDR3 is 16 residues long. J gave up 1 base and V 3 bases, and 3 bases lay outside the gene matches. CDR3 sequence reads: CASSFGLAGVSYEQYF. As DNA, the CDR3 is TGTGCCAGCAGCTTCGGACTAGCGGGAGTTTCCTACGAGCAGTACTTC.

This clonotype was counted between two and nine times. The chain employs TRBV3-1 and TRBJ1-1, with D possibly matching TRBD1 (5 bases). V lost 1 base and J 8 bases, leaving 17 bases between the germline ends. CDR1 is LGHDT and CDR2 is YNNKEL in the germline V gene (reference sequence). The length of the CDR3 is 15 residues. In DNA, the CDR3 is TGTGCCAGCAGCCAAGCACCCCAGGGATTCGGGGAAGCTTTCTTT. Translation: CASSQAPQGFGEAFF. The entire variable domain, with the rest obtained from reference TRBV3-1 and TRBJ1-1, is as follows: DTAVSQTPKYLVTQMGNDKSIKCEQNLGHDTMYWYKQDSKKFLKIMFSYNNKELIINETVPNRFSPKSPDKAHLNLHINSLELGDSAVYFCASSQAPQGFGEAFFGQGTRLTVV.

The CDR3 sequence is CASSFDRGAGGYTF. The CDR3 nucleotides read TGTGCCAGCAGTTTCGACAGGGGGGCAGGAGGCTACACCTTC. The rearrangement uses TRBV12-3 or TRBV12-4 and TRBJ1-2; 9 nucleotides align to TRBD1. The CDR3 runs 14 residues. After removal of 3 bases from V and 8 bases from J, the junction contained 7 bases not matched to a gene.

The chain links TRBV6-6 to TRBJ2-2; TRBD2 matches 8 bases. Germline CDR1 MNHNY, CDR2 SVGAGI (reference sequence). The V and J ends lost 8 bases and 1 base, in that order; junction bases with no gene match: 3. The CDR3 consists of 14 residues. CDR3 protein: CASGLAGNTGELFF. The CDR3 nucleotides are TGTGCCAGCGGGCTAGCGGGGAACACCGGGGAGCTGTTTTTT.

The chain employs TRBV20-1 and TRBJ2-7; D is uncertain. Germline V gene sequence: CDR1 DFQATT, CDR2 SNEGSKA (reference sequence). Between the trimmed V and J ends, which lost 3 bases and 4 bases, there was a span of 22 bases. There are 16 residues in the CDR3. The CDR3 protein is CSASSSSRPKPYEQYF. The CDR3 region has the DNA TGCAGTGCTAGTAGTAGTTCGAGACCCAAACCATACGAGCAGTACTTC.

V is TRBV18 and J is TRBJ1-2; 8 positions match TRBD1. CDR3 length: 14 residues. V shed 5 bases and J 6 bases; nucleotides not matched to a gene: 8. Germline CDR1 and CDR2: KGHSH and LQKENI. CDR3 DNA: TGTGCCAGCTCATCCGAGGCACAGGGGGATGGCTACACCTTC. Protein: CASSSEAQGDGYTF. The whole variable domain, filled in from reference TRBV18 and TRBJ1-2, reads NAGVMQNPRHLVRRRGQEARLRCSPMKGHSHVYWYRQLPEEGLKFMVYLQKENIIDESGMPKERFSAEFPKEGPSILRIQQVVRGDSAAYFCASSSEAQGDGYTFGSGTRLTVV.

This chain joins TRBV30 and TRBJ1-1, with D uncertain. The CDR3 sequence is 13 residues long. From germline, CDR1 is GTSNPN and CDR2 SVGIG (reference sequence). V dropped 5 bases and J dropped 5 bases, with 15 bases sitting between them. This CDR3 reads CAWFPSYVTEAFF. In nucleotides, the CDR3 is TGTGCCTGGTTCCCCTCCTACGTTACTGAAGCTTTCTTT. The full variable domain, in which reference TRBV30 and TRBJ1-1 provide the parts outside the CDR3, is SQTIHQWPATLVQPVGSPLSLECTVEGTSNPNLYWYRQAAGRGLQLLFYSVGIGQISSEVPQNLSASRPQDRQFILSSKKLLLSDSGFYLCAWFPSYVTEAFFGQGTRLTVV.

The chain employs TRBV20-1 and TRBJ2-3; D is unclear. With 3 bases removed from V and 2 bases from J, the gap between germline ends came to 9 bases. Germline CDR1 DFQATT, CDR2 SNEGSKA (reference sequence). The CDR3 loop spans 13 amino acids. CDR3 in amino acids: CSARVLSTDTQYF. CDR3 sequence (DNA): TGCAGTGCTAGGGTACTTTCCACAGATACGCAGTATTTT.

This clonotype has a handful of counts. The V and J genes are TRBV20-1 and TRBJ2-7; TRBD2 is a possible D gene (6 bases). The CDR3 is made up of 14 amino acids. The V end was cut by 5 bases, the J end by 6 bases, with 20 bases between. Germline CDR1 is DFQATT and CDR2 is SNEGSKA (reference sequence). The chain's CDR3 is CSAPPGVGGPEQYF. DNA for the CDR3: TGCAGTGCTCCGCCTGGAGTAGGAGGGCCCGAGCAGTACTTC.

In its sample, this clonotype was seen a few times. The chain has TRBV12-3 or TRBV12-4 and TRBJ2-4, with unresolved D. The CDR3 is 13 amino acids. V lost 3 bases to trimming and J lost 8 bases, with 11 bases between them. CDR3 region: CASSLAKWDIQYF. The CDR3 bases are TGTGCCAGCAGTTTGGCGAAGTGGGACATTCAGTACTTC.